This T cell receptor (beta chain) was sequenced in a study of control samples from healthy donors and cancer patients. CDR1 SEHNR and CDR2 FQNEAQ come from the germline V gene (reference sequence). This CDR3 is built from 14 residues. V was clipped by 4 bases and J by 5 bases, with 14 bases between them. Data came from immunoSEQ multiplex PCR; TCRdb stores just in-frame clones and leaves some out. The table lists 75,000 to 95,000 clones, 85% to 90% of them singletons. The sample taken for sequencing was PBMCs. The receptor's source is a woman between 45 and 60 years old with colorectal cancer. This chain links TRBV7-9 with TRBJ2-5; D is unresolved. The CDR3: CASSWSWDAETQYF. The CDR3, as DNA: TGTGCCAGCAGCTGGTCCTGGGATGCGGAGACCCAGTACTTC. Full variable domain (remainder filled in from reference TRBV7-9 and TRBJ2-5): DTGVSQNPRHKITKRGQNVTFRCDPISEHNRLYWYRQTLGQGPEFLTYFQNEAQLEKSRLLSDRFSAERPKGSFSTLEIQRTEQGDSAMYLCASSWSWDAETQYFGPGTRLLVL.